The 20 T cell receptor beta chains below all came from one sample that was sequenced in a study of T cells in women clearing cervical HPV infection. Here immunoSEQ multiplex PCR was the method, and the copy in TCRdb shows in-frame clones only, minus some. The sample includes about 40,000 clones. Sequencing used blood buffy coat. The origin of the receptors is a woman aged 18 to 75 with a cervical HPV16 infection that either progressed to CIN3+ or cleared (not recorded which).

CDR3: CASSEGRSTDTQYF. Partial CDR3 DNA: TGTGCCAGTAGTGAGGGTCGATCGACAGATACG. The rearrangement links TRBV19 to TRBJ2-3; D is perhaps TRBD2 (5 bases). The CDR3 is cut off 3 residues early in the read; its end comes from the germline J gene. This CDR3 is 14 amino acids long. Germline V lookup: CDR1 LNHDA, CDR2 SQIVND (reference sequence). V lost 5 bases and J lost 3, with 12 bases in between.

As for this clone: The CDR3 goes on 3 residues after the read ends, and that part is filled in from the germline J gene. The rearrangement links TRBV7-8 to TRBJ2-7; 7 positions match TRBD2. The CDR3 sequence is 15 residues long. The germline CDR1 and CDR2 sequences are SGHVS and FQNEAQ. The J segment lost 3 bases and the V segment lost 2 bases, leaving 7 bases of the junction unmatched. The chain's CDR3 is CASSLRAGDSYEQYF. The CDR3 bases that were read are TGTGCCAGCAGCTTAAGGGCGGGAGATAGCTACGAG. Together with reference TRBV7-8 and TRBJ2-7, the CDR3 gives the full variable domain: GAGVSQSPRYKVAKRGQDVALRCDPISGHVSLFWYQQALGQGPEFLTYFQNEAQLDKSGLPSDRFFAERPEGSVSTLKIQRTQQEDSAVYLCASSLRAGDSYEQYFGPGTRLTVT.

Comment on this clone: The CDR3 end is not reached by the read, which stops 3 residues before it; the germline J gene fills it in. The chain uses TRBV29-1 and TRBJ2-7; 10 nucleotides agree with TRBD2. The CDR3 is made up of 13 amino acids. Per the germline V gene, CDR1 is SQVTM and CDR2 is ANQGSEA. J gave up 3 bases and V 5 bases, and 4 bases lay outside the gene matches. CDR3 loop: CSVSGLAVYEQYF. The CDR3 DNA, read in part, is TGCAGCGTTTCCGGACTAGCGGTCTACGAG.

To note about this clone: The CDR3 end falls 3 residues outside the read, so it is completed with the germline J gene. V usage is TRBV5-1 and J usage is TRBJ2-1; 8 bases are a match to TRBD2. The germline V gene encodes CDR1 SGHRS and CDR2 YFSETQ. Germline trimming cut 0 bases from V and 8 bases from J; bases unmatched to any gene: 7. The CDR3 totals 15 residues. The sequenced CDR3 bases are TGCGCCAGCAGCTTGGCGGGAGGGGCTTTGGATGAG. Translation gives CASSLAGGALDE. The complete CDR3 sequence is CASSLAGGALDEQFF. The whole variable domain, remainder taken from reference TRBV5-1 and TRBJ2-1, is KAGVTQTPRYLIKTRGQQVTLSCSPISGHRSVSWYQQTPGQGLQFLFEYFSETQRNKGNFPGRFSGRQFSNSRSEMNVSTLELGDSALYLCASSLAGGALDEQFFGPGTRLTVL.

Points on this clone: The CDR3 extends 3 residues past the end of the read, so its final part is completed from the germline J gene. The rearrangement uses TRBV19 and TRBJ2-7; D possibly corresponds to TRBD2 (5 bases). This CDR3 contains 16 residues. Trimming left V 6 bases short and J 3 bases short, with 21 bases between. Germline CDR1 and CDR2: LNHDA and SQIVND (reference sequence). The CDR3 loop is CASSNQLATSDYEQYF. Incomplete CDR3 DNA: TGTGCCAGTAGCAACCAATTAGCGACATCAGACTACGAG.

This clone registers medium-sized (0.01 to 0.1%) by frequency. The CDR3 extends 3 residues past the end of the read, so its final part is completed from the germline J gene. V usage is TRBV29-1 and J usage is TRBJ1-2, with D possibly being TRBD1 (6 bases). CDR3 length: 13 residues. Germline assignment: CDR1 SQVTM and CDR2 ANQGSEA. Trimming pared 6 bases from V and 1 base from J, leaving 12 bases between. CDR3 loop: CSVTPDSNYGYTF. CDR3 DNA (partial): TGCAGCGTCACCCCGGACAGTAACTATGGC.

This CDR3 is CASSTGTATNEKLFF. CDR3 DNA (partial): TGTGCCAGCAGCACCGGGACAGCCACTAATGAAAAA. The chain combines TRBV5-8 with TRBJ1-4, with 7 bases fitting TRBD1. The read finishes 3 residues shy of the CDR3 end, and the germline J gene is used to complete it. V trimming: 4 bases; J trimming: 2 bases; junction bases outside the gene matches: 5. This CDR3 comprises 15 residues. The V gene's germline CDR1 is SGHTS and CDR2 YDEGEE.

For this clone: The CDR3 end lies 3 residues beyond the end of the read and is filled in from the germline J gene. V and J are TRBV19 and TRBJ1-1; D not certain. Germline assignment: CDR1 LNHDA and CDR2 SQIVND (reference sequence). This CDR3 has 13 residues. The V end lost 5 bases, the J end lost 3 bases, and 10 bases lay between the germline ends. CDR3 sequence reads: CASSLRGDTEAFF. The DNA read from the CDR3 is TGTGCCAGTAGTTTGCGCGGTGACACTGAA. The full variable domain, in which reference TRBV19 and TRBJ1-1 provide the parts outside the CDR3, is DGGITQSPKYLFRKEGQNVTLSCEQNLNHDAMYWYRQDPGQGLRLIYYSQIVNDFQKGDIAEGYSVSREKKESFPLTVTSAQKNPTAFYLCASSLRGDTEAFFGQGTRLTVV.

A note on this clone: The CDR3 goes on 3 residues after the read ends, and that part is filled in from the germline J gene. The chain is built from TRBV5-4 and TRBJ2-2; D perhaps matches TRBD1 (5 bases). CDR1 SGHNT and CDR2 YYREEE come from the germline V gene (reference sequence). The CDR3 consists of 14 residues. The V and J ends lost 3 bases and 4 bases respectively, with 10 bases between them. The CDR3 protein is CASSSQTVTGELFF. The CDR3 bases that were read are TGTGCCAGCAGCTCCCAGACAGTCACCGGGGAG.

Remarks on this clone: The read ends 3 residues early relative to the CDR3; the germline J gene fills the gap. The V call is TRBV18, the J call TRBJ2-1; 14 bases map to TRBD2. The J segment lost 8 bases and the V segment lost 4 bases, leaving 13 bases of the junction unmatched. Germline CDR1 and CDR2: KGHSH and LQKENI. The CDR3 length is 18 residues. Partial CDR3 DNA: TGTGCCAGCTCACTCAAAGGACTAGCGGGAGGCGTTTTCGATGAG. Translated, it gives CASSLKGLAGGVFDE. The whole CDR3 reads CASSLKGLAGGVFDEQFF.

Comments on this clone: The read ends 3 residues early relative to the CDR3; the germline J gene fills the gap. The chain couples TRBV5-4 to TRBJ1-4; 8 positions agree with TRBD1. The V gene's germline CDR1 is SGHNT and CDR2 YYREEE (reference sequence). J gave up 4 bases and V 4 bases, and 3 bases lay outside the gene matches. CDR3 length equals 14 residues. The CDR3 protein is CASSQGQVNEKLFF. CDR3 DNA, as far as it was read: TGTGCCAGCAGCCAGGGACAGGTTAATGAAAAA.

With respect to this clone: The read comes to an end 3 residues before the CDR3 does, leaving the germline J gene to fill in the end. The chain employs TRBV7-8 and TRBJ2-7, with 8 bases identical to TRBD2. CDR1 and CDR2 from the germline V gene are SGHVS and FQNEAQ. The CDR3 contains 15 residues. Trimming took 2 bases from V and 3 from J; bases not matched to a gene: 6. The sequenced part of the CDR3 DNA is TGTGCCAGCAGCTTAAGACCTAGCGGGCGCTACGAG. Residues: CASSLRPSGRYE. In full, the CDR3 is CASSLRPSGRYEQYF.

In the case of this clone: Read coverage stops 3 residues before the CDR3 terminus; the germline J gene supplies the remainder. V is TRBV30 and J is TRBJ1-1, with a possible D match to TRBD1 (6 bases). Trimming stripped 2 bases from V and 4 bases from J, with 11 bases between. The germline V gene has CDR1 GTSNPN and CDR2 SVGIG (reference sequence). CDR3 size: 13 residues. The covered CDR3 bases are TGTGCCTGGAGTTTTCCCAGGGGCACTGAA. Translating gives CAWSFPRGTE. The full-length CDR3 reads as CAWSFPRGTEAFF.

Of note for this clone: Read coverage stops 3 residues before the CDR3 terminus; the germline J gene supplies the remainder. The chain joins TRBV20-1 to TRBJ2-2, with D hard to call. The V and J ends lost 0 bases and 5 bases respectively, with 10 bases between them. The CDR3 sequence is 14 residues long. Germline V gives CDR1 DFQATT, CDR2 SNEGSKA (reference sequence). CDR3 loop: CSARDSQYTGELFF. The part of the CDR3 DNA that was read is TGCAGTGCTAGAGATAGCCAGTATACCGGGGAG.

Comments on this clone: Read data end 3 residues before the CDR3 end; the end is taken from the germline J gene. The rearrangement joins TRBV5-4 to TRBJ2-5; weak D call: TRBD2 (6 bases). Looked up from germline, CDR1 is SGHNT and CDR2 is YYREEE (reference sequence). Trimming shortened V by 4 bases and J by 0 bases, and 13 bases separated the two germline ends. The CDR3 spans 15 residues. CDR3: CASSRRGANQETQYF. CDR3 bases read: TGTGCCAGCAGCCGGAGGGGTGCGAACCAAGAGACC.

As concerns this clone: Read sequence stops 3 residues before the CDR3 end, and the germline J gene provides the missing end. This chain connects TRBV6-4 to TRBJ2-1; 9 bases agree with TRBD2. Per the germline V gene, CDR1 is MRHNA and CDR2 is SNTAGT. V was clipped by 2 bases and J by 4 bases; unmatched bases: 9. The CDR3 sequence is 17 residues long. Incomplete CDR3 DNA: TGTGCCAGCAGTGACCCGGTGGCGGGAGGGCCATACAATGAG. This encodes CASSDPVAGGPYNE. The full CDR3 sequence reads CASSDPVAGGPYNEQFF.

As regards this clone: The read gets to within 3 residues of the CDR3 end, and the germline J gene fills in the rest. V usage is TRBV19 and J usage is TRBJ1-1; TRBD1 matches at 7 bases. The CDR3 is 14 residues long. V gave up 6 bases and J gave up 1 base; unmatched junction bases: 5. The germline V gene encodes CDR1 LNHDA and CDR2 SQIVND (reference sequence). The CDR3 DNA, read in part, is TGTGCCAGTAGCCGACAGGGCCGGAACACTGAA. Its translation is CASSRQGRNTE. In full, the CDR3 reads CASSRQGRNTEAFF.

Comments on this clone: Read sequence stops 3 residues before the CDR3 end, and the germline J gene provides the missing end. The chain has TRBV5-1 and TRBJ2-2; D is perhaps TRBD2 (5 bases). CDR1 is SGHRS, CDR2 YFSETQ, per germline. V shed 0 bases and J shed 4 bases, with 10 bases lying between them. The CDR3 is 15 residues long. The CDR3 here is CASSLGGYGTGELFF. Partial CDR3 DNA: TGCGCCAGCAGCTTGGGAGGGTACGGCACCGGGGAG.

Of note for this clone: The read gets to within 3 residues of the CDR3 end, and the germline J gene fills in the rest. V is TRBV5-1 and J is TRBJ1-4, with unresolved D. From germline, CDR1 is SGHRS and CDR2 YFSETQ. The CDR3 extends over 17 amino acids. V was cut by 2 bases and J by 2 bases, with 16 bases left in between. The CDR3 sequence is CASSFTRHEGTNEKLFF. The CDR3 DNA, read in part, is TGCGCCAGCAGCTTCACACGACATGAGGGCACTAATGAAAAA.

Turning to this clone: The CDR3 end lies 3 residues beyond the end of the read and is filled in from the germline J gene. V is TRBV4-1 and J is TRBJ2-7; possibly TRBD2 for D (5 bases). The CDR3 is 14 amino acids. The V end was cut by 1 base, the J end by 0 bases, with 7 bases between. Per germline, CDR1 MGHRA and CDR2 YSYEKL. The CDR3 sequence: CASSQVLVSYEQYF. CDR3 DNA (partial): TGCGCCAGCAGCCAAGTACTAGTCTCCTACGAG.